This T cell receptor (beta chain) was recovered during a study of blood T cell repertoires in COVID-19. Study as a whole: Material from acute and convalescent COVID-19 was sourced from the United States, Italy and Spain.

Methods used by the authors: Reference gene primer amplification gave estimated nucleated cell counts. This table comes from immunoSEQ multiplex PCR, and its TCRdb copy is limited to in-frame clones, with some not included. Clonal size and the V and J genes are those of that table, whereas D and trimming came from the DNA. The data hold 200,000 to 300,000 clones, with over 80% observed a single time. The CDR3 loop spans 14 amino acids. Germline CDR1 is SEHNR and CDR2 is FQNEAQ (reference sequence). The V end was cut by 5 bases, the J end by 1 base, with 8 bases between. The chain is built from TRBV7-9 and TRBJ2-2; D is unresolved. The TCR comes from a woman aged 60-70 years with active or convalescent COVID-19. Sequenced input: peripheral blood. CDR3 loop: CASSPRQNTGELFF. Written as DNA, the CDR3 is TGTGCCAGCAGCCCCCGACAGAACACCGGGGAGCTGTTTTTT.